This T cell receptor beta chain appears in the sequencing data of a study of technical replicates of blood from several donors. V lost 0 bases to trimming and J lost 0 bases; unmatched junction nucleotides: 13. Per the germline V gene, CDR1 is SGHDN and CDR2 is FVKESK. This CDR3 is built from 19 residues. The method was immunoSEQ multiplex PCR; TCRdb's version includes in-frame clones alone and lacks a portion of them. The sample shows 45,000 to 60,000 clones, 95% to 97% of them seen only once. This clonotype was obtained from a human donor in good health. The chain has TRBV14 and TRBJ2-7, with 8 bases lining up with TRBD1. Input material: T cells isolated from PBMCs. CDR3 nucleotide sequence: TGTGCCAGCAGCCAAGATGGAACAGGGGGTGCTTTTAGCTCCTACGAGCAGTACTTC. Amino acid sequence: CASSQDGTGGAFSSYEQYF.